The next 24 T cell receptor beta chains were all read from a single sample in a study of T cells in Graves' hyperthyroidism and ophthalmopathy. The TCR beta CDR3 regions underwent amplification using RNA transcripts as the source. Primed by the HTBI set, a first-round RT-PCR was run on the TCR CDR3. MiXCR was run by TCRdb on the multiplex PCR reads, yielding one entry per CDR3 protein. The sample includes more than 500,000 distinct CDR3 sequences, about 15% seen only once; the top ten take about 4%. The sequenced sample was blood. Receptors were obtained from a woman aged 40 to 50 with Graves' ophthalmopathy.

This clonotype appeared many times. The J gene is TRBJ2-6, the V gene TRBV6-5, with D perhaps TRBD2 (7 bases). The germline gives CDR1 MNHEY, CDR2 SVGAGI. This CDR3 has 15 residues. Trimming stripped 2 bases from V and 4 bases from J, with 9 bases between. The CDR3 sequence is CASSYRGAGANVLTF. CDR3 DNA sequence: TGTGCCAGCAGTTACCGGGGGGCCGGGGCCAACGTCCTGACTTTC.

This clonotype was detected ten times or more. The chain has TRBV20-1 and TRBJ2-5; tentatively, D is TRBD1 or TRBD2 (5 bases each). The ends were cut back, 5 bases at V and 0 bases at J, with 10 bases in the middle. Germline CDR1 and CDR2: DFQATT and SNEGSKA (reference sequence). There are 13 residues in the CDR3. CDR3 sequence (DNA): TGCAGTGCTGATCCGGGACACCAAGAGACCCAGTACTTC. This gives the protein CSADPGHQETQYF.

J is TRBJ2-5 and V is TRBV4-3; possible D gene TRBD2, 6 bases. Germline values: CDR1 LGHNA, CDR2 YSLEER. This CDR3 is built from 15 residues. Trimming left V 0 bases short and J 7 bases short, with 15 bases between. The CDR3 is CASSQDPGVVGTQYF. CDR3 in DNA: TGCGCCAGCAGCCAAGATCCGGGGGTGGTTGGGACCCAGTACTTC.

The rearrangement uses TRBV5-1 and TRBJ1-2; tentatively, D is TRBD1 (5 bases). The CDR3 is 12 residues long. V gave up 2 bases and J gave up 6 bases, with 8 bases separating them. Germline V gives CDR1 SGHRS, CDR2 YFSETQ. CDR3 DNA: TGCGCCAGCAGCTTTCTAGGGGATGGCTACACCTTC. Protein: CASSFLGDGYTF. The full variable domain, in which reference TRBV5-1 and TRBJ1-2 provide the parts outside the CDR3, is KAGVTQTPRYLIKTRGQQVTLSCSPISGHRSVSWYQQTPGQGLQFLFEYFSETQRNKGNFPGRFSGRQFSNSRSEMNVSTLELGDSALYLCASSFLGDGYTFGSGTRLTVV.

This clonotype was recorded at least ten times. CDR3 region: CASRVLGLGEQYF. In DNA, the CDR3 is TGTGCCAGCAGAGTACTTGGACTGGGCGAGCAGTACTTC. This sequence joins TRBV6-2 or TRBV6-3 and TRBJ2-7; tentatively, D is TRBD2 (5 bases). This CDR3 region has 13 residues. CDR1 and CDR2 from the germline V gene are MNHEY and SVGEGT. Trimming cost V 6 bases and J 6 bases, with 15 bases left between them.

This clonotype was detected ten times or more. V usage is TRBV7-9 and J usage is TRBJ2-7; the D gene could be TRBD1 or TRBD2 (5 bases each). The CDR3 runs 16 residues. Trimming cost V 0 bases and J 1 base, with 13 bases left between them. Looked up from germline, CDR1 is SEHNR and CDR2 is FQNEAQ (reference sequence). DNA of the CDR3: TGTGCCAGCAGCTTAGCGTATAGGGACGGGTCCTACGAGCAGTACTTC. Translating it yields CASSLAYRDGSYEQYF.

This clonotype was recorded many times. The chain carries TRBV7-8 and TRBJ1-5; unclear D gene. There are 15 residues in the CDR3. Germline CDR1 reads SGHVS; CDR2 reads FQNEAQ. Trimming shortened V by 3 bases and J by 1 base, and 10 bases separated the two germline ends. CDR3 protein: CASSFEGVSNQPQHF. The CDR3 region has the DNA TGTGCCAGCAGCTTTGAGGGCGTGAGCAATCAGCCCCAGCATTTT.

This clonotype was picked up many times. V and J are TRBV12-3 or TRBV12-4 and TRBJ2-7, with a weak D call TRBD1 (5 bases). The ends were cut back, 5 bases at V and 2 bases at J, with 13 bases in the middle. The CDR3 runs 14 residues. CDR3 in DNA: TGTGCCAGCAGTACCCGTGGGGCCACCTACGAGCAGTACTTC. Protein sequence: CASSTRGATYEQYF.

This clonotype was seen ten or more times. The V gene is TRBV12-3 or TRBV12-4, the J gene TRBJ2-5; 11 nucleotides agree with TRBD1. V lost 6 bases to trimming and J lost 2 bases; unmatched junction nucleotides: 17. The CDR3 runs 19 residues. The CDR3 loop is CASSDGAGGWDRGQETQYF. The CDR3 bases are TGTGCCAGCAGCGATGGGGCGGGTGGTTGGGACAGGGGGCAAGAGACCCAGTACTTC.

This clonotype has a handful of counts. The CDR3 region is CASSLPVGGSYKQYF. The DNA for the CDR3 is TGTGCCAGCAGTCTCCCCGTTGGAGGGAGTTACAAGCAGTACTTC. V usage is TRBV6-1 and J usage is TRBJ2-7; maybe TRBD2 (6 bases). Germline V lookup: CDR1 MNHNS, CDR2 SASEGT. The CDR3 is 15 residues long. Between the trimmed V and J ends, which lost 5 bases and 8 bases, there was a span of 22 bases.

The table lists this clonotype with many counts. The rearrangement joins TRBV7-2 to TRBJ1-3, with D uncertain. V gave up 0 bases and J gave up 0 bases, with 12 bases separating them. This CDR3 contains 17 residues. Germline CDR1 and CDR2: SGHTA and FQGNSA. CDR3 in amino acids: CASSLASTVGSGNTIYF. For the CDR3, the DNA is TGTGCCAGCAGCTTAGCCTCCACCGTGGGCTCTGGAAACACCATATATTTT.

This chain joins TRBV12-3 or TRBV12-4 and TRBJ1-2, with D possibly TRBD1 on 6 matching bases. The CDR3 runs to 13 residues. V lost 8 bases and J lost 4, with 14 bases in between. CDR3 loop: CASWTASAYGYTF. The CDR3 coding sequence is TGTGCCAGCTGGACAGCTTCGGCCTATGGCTACACCTTC.

This clonotype was seen many times. The chain recombines TRBV28 with TRBJ1-1; 7 bases are shared with TRBD1. CDR3 length: 12 amino acids. Germline values: CDR1 MDHEN, CDR2 SYDVKM. Germline trimming cut 4 bases from V and 10 bases from J; bases unmatched to any gene: 6. In DNA, the CDR3 is TGTGCCAGCAGTTCCCTGACAGGGCGAGCTTTCTTT. Its protein product is CASSSLTGRAFF.

The chain couples TRBV29-1 to TRBJ1-2; D may be TRBD1 (6 bases). The CDR3 loop spans 13 amino acids. The V and J ends lost 5 bases and 8 bases respectively, with 18 bases between them. Germline V CDR1 and CDR2: SQVTM, ANQGSEA. The DNA of the CDR3 is TGCAGCGTTACGATAGGGGGTACGGAAGGCTACACCTTC. Translating gives CSVTIGGTEGYTF.

CDR3 in amino acids: CASGAGVREQYF. The CDR3 bases are TGTGCCAGCGGAGCGGGAGTGAGGGAGCAGTACTTC. J is TRBJ2-7 and V is TRBV28, with 8 bases fitting TRBD2. The CDR3 consists of 12 residues. The germline CDR1 and CDR2 sequences are MDHEN and SYDVKM. After removal of 8 bases from V and 7 bases from J, the junction contained 7 bases not matched to a gene.

This clonotype was detected many times. The chain combines TRBV29-1 with TRBJ1-2, with a possible D match to TRBD1 (5 bases). Germline V gene sequence: CDR1 SQVTM, CDR2 ANQGSEA. Trimming removed 5 bases at V and 0 bases at J, with 16 bases between. This CDR3 region has 15 residues. CDR3 in DNA: TGCAGCGTTCAACCGTCGACAGCCGCTAACTATGGCTACACCTTC. As protein: CSVQPSTAANYGYTF. Supplemented by reference TRBV29-1 and TRBJ1-2, the full variable domain reads SAVISQKPSRDICQRGTSLTIQCQVDSQVTMMFWYRQQPGQSLTLIATANQGSEATYESGFVIDKFPISRPNLTFSTLTVSNMSPEDSSIYLCSVQPSTAANYGYTFGSGTRLTVV.

This clonotype was found many times. The chain joins TRBV28 to TRBJ1-1, with D perhaps matching TRBD1 (5 bases). The CDR3 has 15 residues. From germline, CDR1 is MDHEN and CDR2 SYDVKM. V lost 8 bases and J lost 3, with 19 bases in between. The chain's CDR3 is CASQDPGRWDTEAFF. The CDR3, as DNA: TGTGCCAGCCAGGATCCGGGGCGGTGGGACACTGAAGCTTTCTTT.

V and J are TRBV7-2 and TRBJ1-6; tentative D call: TRBD1 (6 bases). Germline V gene lookup returns CDR1 SGHTA and CDR2 FQGNSA. The length of the CDR3 is 15 residues. Trimming stripped 5 bases from V and 6 bases from J, with 14 bases between. CDR3 sequence: CASSPGARGNSPLHF. The CDR3 DNA follows: TGTGCCAGCAGCCCCGGGGCCAGGGGTAATTCACCCCTCCACTTT.

This clonotype was detected only a few times. The J gene is TRBJ2-7, the V gene TRBV5-1; TRBD1 matches 8 bases. V was clipped by 4 bases and J by 6 bases; unmatched bases: 15. Germline V gives CDR1 SGHRS, CDR2 YFSETQ. This CDR3 spans 16 amino acids. CDR3 DNA: TGCGCCAGCAGCCCCAAGGGACAGGTAAATTGGTCCGAGCAGTACTTC. Residues: CASSPKGQVNWSEQYF. The full variable domain, completed using reference TRBV5-1 and TRBJ2-7, is KAGVTQTPRYLIKTRGQQVTLSCSPISGHRSVSWYQQTPGQGLQFLFEYFSETQRNKGNFPGRFSGRQFSNSRSEMNVSTLELGDSALYLCASSPKGQVNWSEQYFGPGTRLTVT.

This clonotype occurred many times. The rearrangement links TRBV27 to TRBJ2-7; D possibly matches TRBD1 or TRBD2 (6 bases each). CDR3 length equals 14 residues. V was shortened by 5 bases and J by 0 bases, with 11 bases between the two germline ends. Germline CDR1 reads MNHEY; CDR2 reads SMNVEV (reference sequence). The CDR3 nucleotides read TGTGCCAGCAGTCCTACGGGGGCCTCCTACGAGCAGTACTTC. It specifies CASSPTGASYEQYF.

Worth noting for this clonotype: A much larger clone lies a single base off, so this may be a read error. The gene calls are TRBV6-2 or TRBV6-3 and TRBJ2-7, with no clear D. CDR1 is MNHEY, CDR2 SVGEGT, per germline. This CDR3 has 13 amino acids. The CDR3, as DNA: TGTCCCAGCAGTTACCTGCAGGTTCTCGAGCAGTACTTC. The encoded protein is CPSSYLQVLEQYF.

This clonotype occurred many times. The chain uses TRBV6-5 and TRBJ1-1; TRBD1 might be the D (5 bases). The CDR3 covers 13 residues. V was trimmed by 6 bases and J by 4 bases, leaving 12 bases between them. CDR1 is MNHEY and CDR2 is SVGAGI in the germline V gene. CDR3 in amino acids: CASSWGKVTEAFF. CDR3 in DNA: TGTGCCAGCAGCTGGGGCAAAGTCACTGAAGCTTTCTTT.

This clonotype has ten or more counts. The rearrangement uses TRBV28 and TRBJ2-5; 13 positions agree with TRBD2. Germline loops: CDR1 MDHEN, CDR2 SYDVKM. With V trimmed by 6 bases and J by 5 bases, 3 bases remained unmatched. The length of the CDR3 is 14 residues. CDR3: CASRTSGGLETQYF. The DNA of the CDR3 is TGTGCCAGCAGGACTAGCGGGGGGTTGGAGACCCAGTACTTC.

In its sample, this clonotype was seen many times. This chain connects TRBV4-1 to TRBJ2-2; D gene ambiguous. Germline V lookup: CDR1 MGHRA, CDR2 YSYEKL. CDR3 length equals 19 residues. The V gene lost 0 bases and the J gene lost 0 bases, with 17 bases spanning the gap. The CDR3 region is CASSQEGRLFISNTGELFF. CDR3 sequence (DNA): TGCGCCAGCAGCCAAGAAGGGCGACTTTTCATATCGAACACCGGGGAGCTGTTTTTT.